The T cell receptor beta chain under discussion was sequenced for a study of blood T cell repertoires in COVID-19. In the study overall: There were acute and convalescent COVID-19 samples, and they came from the United States, Italy and Spain. T cells, B-cell-depleted T cells, or PBMCs provided the cDNA or gDNA that served as material.

This study enrolled people aged about 18 to 100 from roughly 22 US geographic areas. Recovered Cohort 3 donors showed two negative PCRs, clearance, or symptom resolution. Germline-derived CDR1 and CDR2 are MGHRA and YSYEKL. CDR3 size: 16 residues. Losses at the gene ends were 3 bases for V and 6 bases for J; bases not matched to a gene: 7. TCRdb keeps only in-frame clones here, not all; method: immunoSEQ multiplex PCR. The table lists about 270,000 clones, 80% to 90% of them singletons. V usage is TRBV4-1 and J usage is TRBJ2-2; 10 nucleotides match TRBD2. The clonotype originates from a woman aged 18-29 years who had recovered from COVID-19. The sequenced sample consisted of PBMCs or T cells enriched from blood (not recorded which). In nucleotides, the CDR3 is TGCGCCAGCAGCCACATAAGCGGGGGGGCAGCCGGGGAGCTGTTTTTT. The encoded protein is CASSHISGGAAGELFF.